This TCR beta chain is from a study of blood T cells in healthy people across ages. Next came a second PCR, run for about 6 to 11 cycles, which used a sample-barcoded 5' primer along with a J-beta primer mix. Paired-end reads containing CDR3 totaled no fewer than 2.5 million for each sample. From the 5' RACE reads, TCRdb called clonotypes with MiXCR, one entry per CDR3 protein. The sample shows 1.8 million or so distinct CDR3 sequences, 39% of them seen only once. V lost 6 bases to trimming and J lost 10 bases; unmatched junction nucleotides: 12. This CDR3 has 15 amino acids. Germline V lookup: CDR1 MNHEY, CDR2 SVGAGI.

The chain combines TRBV6-5 with TRBJ2-1; 10 bases align to TRBD2. The receptor was isolated from a human donor in good health. The specimen was blood. The DNA of the CDR3 is TGTGCCAGCAGACCAAGCGGGGGGGCCGCGCGCGAGCAGTTCTTC. Residues: CASRPSGGAAREQFF.